The 27 T cell receptor beta chains listed next were all sequenced from one sample in a study of shared clonotypes between healthy human individuals. Libraries were prepared by immunoSEQ multiplex PCR; TCRdb keeps only in-frame clonotypes and omits some of them. The table records about 340,000 clones, 70% to 75% of them present only once. Material for sequencing was memory CD4+ T cells sorted from blood. Indicated subset: CD45RA-negative fraction. Receptor source: a man aged 25 to 40 in good health.

This clone was detected ten times or more. The rearrangement links TRBV2 to TRBJ1-1; D is perhaps TRBD1 (5 bases). V lost 7 bases to trimming and J lost 0 bases, with 12 bases between them. The germline V gene encodes CDR1 SNHLY and CDR2 FYNNEI. This CDR3 is 14 amino acids long. CDR3 in DNA: TGTGCCAGCACCATTGACAGAGTGAACACTGAAGCTTTCTTT. Translation gives CASTIDRVNTEAFF.

In this sample, this clone turned up a few times. The chain is built from TRBV2 and TRBJ1-4; D is ambiguous. The CDR3 runs 14 residues. Germline V CDR1 and CDR2: SNHLY, FYNNEI. Trimming stripped 2 bases from V and 8 bases from J, with 12 bases between. The CDR3, as DNA: TGTGCCAGCAGTGAAAGGTGGACGGCAGAAAAACTGTTTTTT. It is translated as CASSERWTAEKLFF.

The V gene is TRBV4-2, the J gene TRBJ2-2, with D perhaps matching TRBD1 (5 bases). CDR1 and CDR2 (germline): LGHNA, YNFKEQ. This CDR3 region has 15 residues. The ends were cut back, 0 bases at V and 5 bases at J, with 10 bases in the middle. The DNA for the CDR3 is TGTGCCAGCAGCCAAGATCCGACAGTTACCGGGGAGCTGTTTTTT. Amino acid sequence: CASSQDPTVTGELFF.

Here the CDR3 reads CSVVDSQRNYEQYF. The DNA for the CDR3 is TGCAGCGTGGTGGACAGCCAGAGGAACTACGAGCAGTACTTC. The rearrangement uses TRBV29-1 and TRBJ2-7; a possible D gene is TRBD1 (6 bases). V was cut by 6 bases and J by 3 bases, with 18 bases left in between. CDR3 length: 14 amino acids. Germline V gene sequence: CDR1 SQVTM, CDR2 ANQGSEA.

This chain uses TRBV21-1 with TRBJ2-7. TRBV21-1 is a pseudogene. This CDR3 is 15 amino acids long. CDR3 protein: CASSKGGRMDYEQYF. In DNA, the CDR3 is TGTGCCAGCAGCAAAGGGGGACGGATGGACTACGAGCAGTACTTC.

The chain links TRBV7-8 to TRBJ2-1; D is undetermined. The ends were cut back, 1 base at V and 9 bases at J, with 13 bases in the middle. The CDR3 extends over 14 amino acids. Germline values: CDR1 SGHVS, CDR2 FQNEAQ. CDR3 region: CASSLEEVSREQFF. The CDR3 DNA sequence: TGTGCCAGCAGCTTAGAAGAGGTTAGCCGTGAGCAGTTCTTC.

This clone appeared a few times. V is TRBV11-2 and J is TRBJ2-7, with D hard to call. Germline V gene data show CDR1 as SGHAT and CDR2 as FQNNGV. Trimming shortened V by 3 bases and J by 7 bases, and 10 bases separated the two germline ends. This CDR3 region has 12 residues. CDR3 amino acids: CASSFLRKEQYF. CDR3 sequence (DNA): TGTGCCAGCAGCTTTCTGCGGAAAGAGCAGTACTTC.

The chain links TRBV11-2 to TRBJ2-7; D may be TRBD2 (5 bases). This CDR3 contains 17 residues. Germline CDR1 is SGHAT and CDR2 is FQNNGV. The V gene lost 2 bases and the J gene lost 0 bases, with 17 bases spanning the gap. CDR3 residues: CASSLTLLGTSSYEQYF. In nucleotides, the CDR3 is TGTGCCAGCAGCTTAACCTTACTAGGTACCAGCTCCTACGAGCAGTACTTC.

The rearrangement joins TRBV10-1 to TRBJ2-1; TRBD1 is a possible D gene (6 bases). The V and J ends lost 2 bases and 12 bases respectively, with 14 bases between them. This CDR3 spans 13 amino acids. The germline CDR1 and CDR2 sequences are WNHNN and SYGVQD (reference sequence). CDR3 coding DNA: TGCGCCAGCAGTGAGACACAGGGCAGGGTGCAGTTCTTC. Protein: CASSETQGRVQFF.

V usage is TRBV6-1 and J usage is TRBJ2-7, with D possibly being TRBD1 (6 bases). The CDR3 covers 14 residues. V was pared by 4 bases and J by 2 bases, with 12 bases between. Germline CDR1 and CDR2: MNHNS and SASEGT. As DNA, the CDR3 is TGTGCCAGCAGTGCCGGACAGCTAGCCTACGAGCAGTACTTC. Its translation: CASSAGQLAYEQYF.

This clone has a handful of counts. This rearrangement joins TRBV2 to TRBJ2-7; 7 bases are shared with TRBD1. V was pared by 8 bases and J by 4 bases, with 5 bases of the junction left unmatched. This CDR3 has 12 residues. Germline V lookup: CDR1 SNHLY, CDR2 FYNNEI. CDR3 nucleotides: TGTGCCAGCCGGGACAGCCTATACGAGCAGTACTTC. Its translation is CASRDSLYEQYF. The full variable domain, completed using reference TRBV2 and TRBJ2-7, is EPEVTQTPSHQVTQMGQEVILRCVPISNHLYFYWYRQILGQKVEFLVSFYNNEISEKSEIFDDQFSVERPDGSNFTLKIRSTKLEDSAMYFCASRDSLYEQYFGPGTRLTVT.

CDR3 sequence: CASSFNRGTEQYF. CDR3 nucleotide sequence: TGTGCCAGCAGCTTCAACAGGGGGACCGAGCAGTACTTC. This chain links TRBV11-3 with TRBJ2-7, with 8 bases aligning to TRBD1. Germline CDR1 is SGHNT and CDR2 is YENEEA. After removal of 3 bases from V and 6 bases from J, the junction contained 4 bases not matched to a gene. This CDR3 comprises 13 residues.

This clone was counted between two and nine times. V gene TRBV29-1 combines with J gene TRBJ2-7, with 12 bases that match TRBD2. Trimming cost V 4 bases and J 2 bases; bases outside gene matches: 0. The CDR3 contains 13 residues. Germline CDR1 is SQVTM and CDR2 is ANQGSEA. The CDR3 nucleotides are TGCAGCGTTGGACTAGCGGGGGCCTACGAGCAGTACTTC. It is translated as CSVGLAGAYEQYF.

The chain uses TRBV27 and TRBJ2-7; possibly TRBD1 for D (6 bases). Per germline, CDR1 MNHEY and CDR2 SMNVEV (reference sequence). With 6 bases removed from V and 4 bases from J, the gap between germline ends came to 13 bases. The length of the CDR3 is 13 residues. CDR3 nucleotides: TGTGCCAGCAGCCCCCAGGGGTTGTACGAGCAGTACTTC. Translated: CASSPQGLYEQYF.

The chain carries TRBV7-9 and TRBJ2-5, with 14 bases fitting TRBD2. The V gene end was trimmed by 1 base and the J gene end by 13 bases; junction bases not matched to a gene: 8. Germline V gene lookup returns CDR1 SEHNR and CDR2 FQNEAQ (reference sequence). The CDR3 is 15 amino acids. CDR3 residues: CASSLEGLAGVTTYF. CDR3 DNA sequence: TGTGCCAGCAGCTTAGAGGGACTAGCGGGAGTAACTACGTACTTC.

The genes are TRBV5-1 and TRBJ2-1, with 9 bases identical to TRBD1. V lost 2 bases to trimming and J lost 8 bases; unmatched junction nucleotides: 14. CDR1 and CDR2 from the germline V gene are SGHRS and YFSETQ. This CDR3 has 17 residues. Here the CDR3 reads CASSFGSGTGRMDEQFF. The CDR3 coding sequence is TGCGCCAGCAGCTTTGGCAGCGGGACAGGGAGGATGGATGAGCAGTTCTTC.

This chain connects TRBV10-3 to TRBJ2-3; TRBD2 matches at 10 bases. CDR1 and CDR2 from the germline V gene are ENHRY and SYGVKD. The CDR3 is 18 residues long. V shed 2 bases, J shed 4 bases, and the junction held 12 bases outside the gene matches. The CDR3 DNA sequence: TGTGCCATCAGTGAGCCCCCAGGACTAGCGGAGTCGTCAGATACGCAGTATTTT. It is translated as CAISEPPGLAESSDTQYF.

This clone was detected only a few times. This chain links TRBV7-9 with TRBJ2-7; 9 nucleotides agree with TRBD1. There are 14 residues in the CDR3. V lost 1 base to trimming and J lost 7 bases; unmatched junction nucleotides: 5. CDR1 SEHNR and CDR2 FQNEAQ come from the germline V gene (reference sequence). The CDR3: CASSLGGTGSEQYF. The DNA of the CDR3 is TGTGCCAGCAGCTTAGGCGGGACAGGGTCGGAGCAGTACTTC.

Concerning this clone: A junction end diverges from the germline sequence, so it may reflect a read error. J is TRBJ1-1 and V is TRBV4-1; possible D gene TRBD1, 5 bases. This CDR3 has 16 amino acids. CDR1 MGHRA and CDR2 YSYEKL come from the germline V gene. CDR3 nucleotides: TGCGCCAGCAGACAAGTTGGGGGACTAATGAACACTGAAGCTTTCTTT. Translating it yields CASRQVGGLMNTEAFF.

This clone was seen more than once but under ten times. The chain has TRBV5-1 and TRBJ1-2; a weak D match, TRBD1 (5 bases). The germline V and J ends were trimmed by 4 bases and 6 bases, with 16 bases remaining between them. Per the germline V gene, CDR1 is SGHRS and CDR2 is YFSETQ. The CDR3 is 14 residues long. CDR3: CASSPAYQGDGYTF. CDR3 nucleotides: TGCGCCAGCAGCCCGGCTTACCAAGGGGATGGCTACACCTTC.

The chain uses TRBV7-2 and TRBJ1-4; D gene unclear. The CDR3 totals 14 residues. Germline V gene sequence: CDR1 SGHTA, CDR2 FQGNSA. The V gene lost 3 bases and the J gene lost 0 bases, with 5 bases spanning the gap. The CDR3 DNA reads as TGTGCCAGCAGCTTTAGGACAACTAATGAAAAACTGTTTTTT. Its protein is CASSFRTTNEKLFF.

The chain uses TRBV6-6 and TRBJ2-1; D remains ambiguous. Trimming shortened V by 3 bases and J by 13 bases, and 16 bases separated the two germline ends. This CDR3 has 13 residues. Germline V gene lookup returns CDR1 MNHNY and CDR2 SVGAGI (reference sequence). The CDR3 DNA is TGTGCCAGCAGTTATTCTCCGGGCGCCACTCAGTTCTTC. Amino acids: CASSYSPGATQFF.

The rearrangement uses TRBV29-1 and TRBJ1-2; D might be TRBD1 (5 bases). The V gene lost 4 bases and the J gene lost 6 bases, with 18 bases spanning the gap. This CDR3 has 14 residues. Germline lookup yields CDR1 SQVTM and CDR2 ANQGSEA. The CDR3 sequence is CSVVLSGKRDGYTF. Here the CDR3 DNA reads TGCAGCGTTGTGTTGTCAGGGAAACGGGATGGCTACACCTTC.

This clone was counted ten times or more. The chain carries TRBV19 and TRBJ2-5, with 8 bases lining up with TRBD2. This CDR3 has 13 amino acids. J was trimmed by 5 bases and V by 8 bases; bases with no gene match: 7. The germline V gene encodes CDR1 LNHDA and CDR2 SQIVND (reference sequence). CDR3 in amino acids: CASRVAGSETQYF. In nucleotides, the CDR3 is TGTGCCAGTCGGGTAGCGGGGTCGGAGACCCAGTACTTC.

This clone was found a few times. The V gene is TRBV14, the J gene TRBJ2-1, with 8 bases that match TRBD2. CDR3 size: 15 residues. Germline V gene data show CDR1 as SGHDN and CDR2 as FVKESK. Trimming took 2 bases from V and 7 from J; bases not matched to a gene: 7. The chain's CDR3 is CASSQLTSGMNEQFF. The CDR3 nucleotides read TGTGCCAGCAGCCAACTCACTAGCGGTATGAATGAGCAGTTCTTC.

V usage is TRBV28 and J usage is TRBJ2-5; 10 bases line up with TRBD2. The CDR3 spans 15 residues. J was trimmed by 5 bases and V by 4 bases; bases with no gene match: 7. Germline CDR1 reads MDHEN; CDR2 reads SYDVKM. The CDR3 DNA is TGTGCCAGCAGTTCCCTGGCTAGCGGGAGTGAGACCCAGTACTTC. This encodes CASSSLASGSETQYF.

In DNA form, the CDR3 reads TGTGCCAGCAGCAGGACAACAGGTACCTACGAGCAGTACTTC. It is translated as CASSRTTGTYEQYF. V usage is TRBV21-1 and J usage is TRBJ2-7; the D call TRBD1 from the table was never checked on the DNA. TRBV21-1 is listed as a pseudogene. The CDR3 covers 14 residues.